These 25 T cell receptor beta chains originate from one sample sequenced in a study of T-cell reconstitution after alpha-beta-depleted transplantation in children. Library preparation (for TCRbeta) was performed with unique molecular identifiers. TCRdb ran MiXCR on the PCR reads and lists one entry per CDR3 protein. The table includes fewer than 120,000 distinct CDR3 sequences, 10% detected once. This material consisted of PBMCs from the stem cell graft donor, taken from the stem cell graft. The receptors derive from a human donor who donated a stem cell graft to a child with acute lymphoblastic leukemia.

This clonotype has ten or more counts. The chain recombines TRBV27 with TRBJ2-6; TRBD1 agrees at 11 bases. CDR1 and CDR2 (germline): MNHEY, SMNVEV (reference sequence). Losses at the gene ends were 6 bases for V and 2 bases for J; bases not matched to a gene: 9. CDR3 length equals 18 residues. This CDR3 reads CASRPWTGGRAGANVLTF. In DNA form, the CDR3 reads TGTGCCAGCAGGCCCTGGACAGGGGGCAGAGCTGGGGCCAACGTCCTGACTTTC.

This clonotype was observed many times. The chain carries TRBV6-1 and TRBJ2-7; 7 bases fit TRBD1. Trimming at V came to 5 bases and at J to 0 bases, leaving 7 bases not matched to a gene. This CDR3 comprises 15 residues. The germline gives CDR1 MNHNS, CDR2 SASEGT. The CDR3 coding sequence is TGTGCCAGCAGTATCCGGGACAGTTTCTCCTACGAGCAGTACTTC. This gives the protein CASSIRDSFSYEQYF.

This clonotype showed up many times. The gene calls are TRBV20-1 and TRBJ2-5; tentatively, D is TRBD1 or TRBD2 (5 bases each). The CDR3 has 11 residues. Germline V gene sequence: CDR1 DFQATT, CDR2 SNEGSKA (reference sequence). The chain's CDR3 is CSGGAEETQYF. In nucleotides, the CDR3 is TGCTCTGGGGGAGCCGAAGAGACCCAGTACTTC.

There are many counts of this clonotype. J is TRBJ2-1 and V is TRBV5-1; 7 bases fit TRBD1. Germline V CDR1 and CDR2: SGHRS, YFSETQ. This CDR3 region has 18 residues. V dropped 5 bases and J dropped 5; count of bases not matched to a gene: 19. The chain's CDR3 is CASRNTGTATPKNNEQFF. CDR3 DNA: TGCGCCAGCAGAAACACAGGGACAGCTACTCCAAAGAACAATGAGCAGTTCTTC. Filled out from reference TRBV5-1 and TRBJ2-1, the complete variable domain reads KAGVTQTPRYLIKTRGQQVTLSCSPISGHRSVSWYQQTPGQGLQFLFEYFSETQRNKGNFPGRFSGRQFSNSRSEMNVSTLELGDSALYLCASRNTGTATPKNNEQFFGPGTRLTVL.

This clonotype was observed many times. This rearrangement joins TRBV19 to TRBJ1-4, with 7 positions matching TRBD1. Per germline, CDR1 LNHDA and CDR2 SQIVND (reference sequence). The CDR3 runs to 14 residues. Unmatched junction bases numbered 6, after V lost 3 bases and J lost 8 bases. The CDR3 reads CASSIDRASEKLFF. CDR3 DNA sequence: TGTGCCAGTAGTATCGACAGGGCCAGCGAAAAACTGTTTTTT. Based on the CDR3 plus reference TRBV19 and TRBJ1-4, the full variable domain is DGGITQSPKYLFRKEGQNVTLSCEQNLNHDAMYWYRQDPGQGLRLIYYSQIVNDFQKGDIAEGYSVSREKKESFPLTVTSAQKNPTAFYLCASSIDRASEKLFFGSGTQLSVL.

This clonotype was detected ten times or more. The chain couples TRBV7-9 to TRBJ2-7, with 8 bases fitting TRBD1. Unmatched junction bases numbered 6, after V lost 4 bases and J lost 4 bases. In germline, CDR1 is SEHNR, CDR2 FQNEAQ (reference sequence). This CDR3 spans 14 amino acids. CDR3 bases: TGTGCCAGCAGCTCTAGGACAGGGCGATACGAGCAGTACTTC. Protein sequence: CASSSRTGRYEQYF. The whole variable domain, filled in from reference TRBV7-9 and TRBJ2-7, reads DTGVSQNPRHKITKRGQNVTFRCDPISEHNRLYWYRQTLGQGPEFLTYFQNEAQLEKSRLLSDRFSAERPKGSFSTLEIQRTEQGDSAMYLCASSSRTGRYEQYFGPGTRLTVT.

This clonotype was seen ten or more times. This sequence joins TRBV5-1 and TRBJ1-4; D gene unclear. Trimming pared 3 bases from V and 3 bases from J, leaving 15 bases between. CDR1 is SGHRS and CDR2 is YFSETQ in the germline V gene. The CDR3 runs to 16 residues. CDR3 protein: CASSSGLKAPNEKLFF. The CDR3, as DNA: TGCGCCAGCAGCTCGGGCCTAAAAGCGCCTAATGAAAAACTGTTTTTT.

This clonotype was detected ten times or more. CDR3 DNA: TGCGCCAGCAGCTTTGATACGGGGGCTATTGATGAAGCTTTCTTT. This sequence encodes CASSFDTGAIDEAFF. V usage is TRBV5-1 and J usage is TRBJ1-1; D might be TRBD1 (6 bases). The V end lost 2 bases, the J end lost 7 bases, and 18 bases lay between the germline ends. Germline values: CDR1 SGHRS, CDR2 YFSETQ. This CDR3 region has 15 residues. The variable domain in full, with the rest retrieved from reference TRBV5-1 and TRBJ1-1, is KAGVTQTPRYLIKTRGQQVTLSCSPISGHRSVSWYQQTPGQGLQFLFEYFSETQRNKGNFPGRFSGRQFSNSRSEMNVSTLELGDSALYLCASSFDTGAIDEAFFGQGTRLTVV.

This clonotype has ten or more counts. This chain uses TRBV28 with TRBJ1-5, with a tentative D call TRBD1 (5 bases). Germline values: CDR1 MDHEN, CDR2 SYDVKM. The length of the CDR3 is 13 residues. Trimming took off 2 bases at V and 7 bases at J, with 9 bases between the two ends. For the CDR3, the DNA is TGTGCCAGCAGTTTACCCTGGGGGCAGCCCCAGCATTTT. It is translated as CASSLPWGQPQHF.

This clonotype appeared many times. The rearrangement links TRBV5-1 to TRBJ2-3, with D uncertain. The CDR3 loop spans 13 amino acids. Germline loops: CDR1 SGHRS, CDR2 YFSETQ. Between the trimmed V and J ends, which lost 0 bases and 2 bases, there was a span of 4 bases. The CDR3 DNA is TGCGCCAGCAGCTTGGTGGCCACAGATACGCAGTATTTT. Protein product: CASSLVATDTQYF.

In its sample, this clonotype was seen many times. The CDR3 DNA sequence: TGCAGTGCTAGCGGGGGTGGGGCAGTTAATGAAAAACTGTTTTTT. It yields the protein CSASGGGAVNEKLFF. The chain recombines TRBV20-1 with TRBJ1-4, with D maybe TRBD1 (5 bases). Germline CDR1 DFQATT, CDR2 SNEGSKA (reference sequence). The CDR3 spans 15 residues. The V end lost 3 bases, the J end lost 4 bases, and 15 bases lay between the germline ends.

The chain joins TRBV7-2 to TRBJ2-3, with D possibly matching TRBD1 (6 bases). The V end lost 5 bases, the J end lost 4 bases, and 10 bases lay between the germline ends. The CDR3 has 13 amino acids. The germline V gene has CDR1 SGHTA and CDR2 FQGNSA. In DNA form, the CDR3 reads TGTGCCAGCAGCACTCAGGGGTCAGATACGCAGTATTTT. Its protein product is CASSTQGSDTQYF.

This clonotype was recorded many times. CDR3 in amino acids: CASSLVRTTRSQPQHF. The CDR3 DNA is TGTGCCAGCAGTTTAGTCCGGACCACCCGGAGTCAGCCCCAGCATTTT. The chain employs TRBV12-3 or TRBV12-4 and TRBJ1-5; no firm D call. The V end lost 1 base, the J end lost 6 bases, and 16 bases lay between the germline ends. The CDR3 sequence is 16 residues long.

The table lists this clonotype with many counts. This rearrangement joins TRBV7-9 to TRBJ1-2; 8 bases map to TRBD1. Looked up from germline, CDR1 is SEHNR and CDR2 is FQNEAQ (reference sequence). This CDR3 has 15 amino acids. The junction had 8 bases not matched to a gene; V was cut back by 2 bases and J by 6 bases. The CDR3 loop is CASSLQLATGDGYTF. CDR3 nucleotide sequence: TGTGCCAGCAGCTTACAACTCGCGACAGGGGATGGCTACACCTTC.

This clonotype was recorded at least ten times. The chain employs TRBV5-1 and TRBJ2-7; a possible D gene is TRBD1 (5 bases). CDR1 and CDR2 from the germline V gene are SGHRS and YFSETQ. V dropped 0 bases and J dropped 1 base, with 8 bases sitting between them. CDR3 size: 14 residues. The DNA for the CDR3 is TGCGCCAGCAGCTTGGAAAGGGGATCCTACGAGCAGTACTTC. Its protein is CASSLERGSYEQYF.

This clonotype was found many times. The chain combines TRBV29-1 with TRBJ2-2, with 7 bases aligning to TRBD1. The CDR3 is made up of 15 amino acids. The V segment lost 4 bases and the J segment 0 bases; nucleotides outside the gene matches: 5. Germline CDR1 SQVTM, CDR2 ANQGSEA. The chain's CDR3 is CSVVGQDANTGELFF. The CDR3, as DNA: TGCAGCGTTGTTGGACAGGACGCGAACACCGGGGAGCTGTTTTTT.

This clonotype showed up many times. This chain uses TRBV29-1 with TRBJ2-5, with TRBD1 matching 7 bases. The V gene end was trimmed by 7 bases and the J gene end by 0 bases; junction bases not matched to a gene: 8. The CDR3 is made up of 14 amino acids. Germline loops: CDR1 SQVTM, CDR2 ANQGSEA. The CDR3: CSGRGLADQETQYF. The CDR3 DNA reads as TGCAGCGGAAGGGGGCTGGCTGACCAAGAGACCCAGTACTTC.

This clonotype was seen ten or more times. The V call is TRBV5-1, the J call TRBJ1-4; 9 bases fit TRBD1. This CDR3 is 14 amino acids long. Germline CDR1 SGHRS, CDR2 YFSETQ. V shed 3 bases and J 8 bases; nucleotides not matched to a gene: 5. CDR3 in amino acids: CASSSTGGSEKLFF. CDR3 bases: TGCGCCAGCAGCTCGACAGGGGGAAGCGAAAAACTGTTTTTT. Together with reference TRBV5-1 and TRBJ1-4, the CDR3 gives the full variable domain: KAGVTQTPRYLIKTRGQQVTLSCSPISGHRSVSWYQQTPGQGLQFLFEYFSETQRNKGNFPGRFSGRQFSNSRSEMNVSTLELGDSALYLCASSSTGGSEKLFFGSGTQLSVL.

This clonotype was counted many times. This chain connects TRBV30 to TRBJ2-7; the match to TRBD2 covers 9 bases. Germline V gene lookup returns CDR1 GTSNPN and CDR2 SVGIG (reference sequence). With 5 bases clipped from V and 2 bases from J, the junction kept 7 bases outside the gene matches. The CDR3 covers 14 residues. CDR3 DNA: TGTGCCTGGTGCCCTAGCGGGACCCCCTACGAGCAGTACTTC. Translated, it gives CAWCPSGTPYEQYF.

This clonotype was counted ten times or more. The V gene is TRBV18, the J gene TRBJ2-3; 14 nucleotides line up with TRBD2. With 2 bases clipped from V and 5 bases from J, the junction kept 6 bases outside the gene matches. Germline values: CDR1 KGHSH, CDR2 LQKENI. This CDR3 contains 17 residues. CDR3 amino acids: CASSPERGLAGVDTQYF. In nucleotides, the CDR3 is TGTGCCAGCTCACCAGAGAGGGGACTAGCGGGAGTAGATACGCAGTATTTT. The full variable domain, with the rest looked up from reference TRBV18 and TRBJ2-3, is NAGVMQNPRHLVRRRGQEARLRCSPMKGHSHVYWYRQLPEEGLKFMVYLQKENIIDESGMPKERFSAEFPKEGPSILRIQQVVRGDSAAYFCASSPERGLAGVDTQYFGPGTRLTVL.

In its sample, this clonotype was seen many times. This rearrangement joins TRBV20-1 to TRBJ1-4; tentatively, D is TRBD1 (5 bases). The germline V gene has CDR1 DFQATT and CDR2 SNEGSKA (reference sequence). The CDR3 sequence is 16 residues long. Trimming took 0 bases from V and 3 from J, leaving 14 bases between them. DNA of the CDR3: TGCAGTGCTAGAGATCAAAGGAGACAGCCTAATGAAAAACTGTTTTTT. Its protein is CSARDQRRQPNEKLFF.

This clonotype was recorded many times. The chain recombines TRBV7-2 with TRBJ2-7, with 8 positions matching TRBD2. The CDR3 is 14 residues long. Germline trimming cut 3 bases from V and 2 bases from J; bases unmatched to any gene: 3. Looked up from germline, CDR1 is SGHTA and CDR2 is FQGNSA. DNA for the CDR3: TGTGCCAGCAGCTTTATAGCGGGAACCTACGAGCAGTACTTC. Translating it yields CASSFIAGTYEQYF. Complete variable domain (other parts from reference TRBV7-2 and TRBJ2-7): GAGVSQSPSNKVTEKGKDVELRCDPISGHTALYWYRQSLGQGLEFLIYFQGNSAPDKSGLPSDRFSAERTGGSVSTLTIQRTQQEDSAVYLCASSFIAGTYEQYFGPGTRLTVT.

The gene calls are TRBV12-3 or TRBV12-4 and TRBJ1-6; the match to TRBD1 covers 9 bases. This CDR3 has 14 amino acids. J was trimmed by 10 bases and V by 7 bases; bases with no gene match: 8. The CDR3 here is CASTTGTGYSPLHF. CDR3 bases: TGTGCCAGCACCACCGGGACAGGGTACTCACCCCTCCACTTT.

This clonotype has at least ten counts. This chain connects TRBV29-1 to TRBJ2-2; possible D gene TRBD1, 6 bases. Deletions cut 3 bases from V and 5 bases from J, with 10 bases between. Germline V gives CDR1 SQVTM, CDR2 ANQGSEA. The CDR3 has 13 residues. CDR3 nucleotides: TGCAGCGTTGATCAGGGGTATACCGGGGAGCTGTTTTTT. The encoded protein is CSVDQGYTGELFF.

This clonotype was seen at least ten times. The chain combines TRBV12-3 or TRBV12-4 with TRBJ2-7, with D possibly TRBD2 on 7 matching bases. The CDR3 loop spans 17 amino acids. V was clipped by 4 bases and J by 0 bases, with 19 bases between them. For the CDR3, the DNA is TGTGCCAGCAGTTCGGATCCTTTGCGGGGGCTCTCCTACGAGCAGTACTTC. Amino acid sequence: CASSSDPLRGLSYEQYF.